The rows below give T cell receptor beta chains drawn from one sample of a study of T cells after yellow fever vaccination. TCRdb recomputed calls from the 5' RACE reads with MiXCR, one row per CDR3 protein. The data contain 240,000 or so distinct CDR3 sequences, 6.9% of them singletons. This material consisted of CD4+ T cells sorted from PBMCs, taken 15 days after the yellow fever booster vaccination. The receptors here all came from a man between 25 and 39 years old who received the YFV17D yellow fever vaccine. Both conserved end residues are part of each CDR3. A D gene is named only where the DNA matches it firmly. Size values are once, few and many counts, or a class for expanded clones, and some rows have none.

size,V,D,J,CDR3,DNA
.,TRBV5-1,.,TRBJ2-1,CASSLDPQNNEQFF,TGCGCCAGCAGCTTGGACCCTCAAAACAATGAGCAGTTCTTC
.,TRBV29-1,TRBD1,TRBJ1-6,CSVRTGGSDSPLHF,TGCAGCGTGCGGACAGGGGGCAGTGATTCACCCCTCCACTTT
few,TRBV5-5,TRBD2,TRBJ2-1,CASSSSGKSYNEQFF,TGTGCCAGCAGTTCTAGCGGGAAATCCTACAATGAGCAGTTCTTC
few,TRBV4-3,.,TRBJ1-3,CASSQEIAQGRNTIYF,TGCGCCAGCAGCCAAGAGATCGCGCAGGGGCGAAACACCATATATTTT
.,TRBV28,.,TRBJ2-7,CASSNRQTYYEQYF,TGTGCCAGCAGTAATCGACAAACCTACTACGAGCAGTACTTC
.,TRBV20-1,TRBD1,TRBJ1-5,CSARRTGVNQPQHF,TGCAGTGCTAGAAGGACAGGGGTTAATCAGCCCCAGCATTTT
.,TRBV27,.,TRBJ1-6,CASSFRQTNSPLHF,TGTGCCAGCAGTTTTCGGCAAACTAATTCACCCCTCCACTTT
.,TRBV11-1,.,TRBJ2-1,CASSFATMGEQFF,TGTGCCAGCAGCTTCGCGACTATGGGTGAGCAGTTCTTC
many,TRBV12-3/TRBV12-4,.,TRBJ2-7,CASTSQGSQREQYF,TGTGCCAGCACTTCACAGGGATCGCAACGGGAGCAGTACTTC
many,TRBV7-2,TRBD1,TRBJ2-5,CASSLTSDREETQYF,TGTGCCAGCAGCTTAACAAGTGACAGGGAAGAGACCCAGTACTTC
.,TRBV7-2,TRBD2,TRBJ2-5,CASSRGTSETQYF,TGTGCCAGCAGCCGAGGGACTAGCGAGACCCAGTACTTC
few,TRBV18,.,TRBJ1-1,CASSPWQTNTEAFF,TGTGCCAGCTCACCATGGCAGACAAACACTGAAGCTTTCTTT
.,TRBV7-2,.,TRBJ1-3,CASSLGTSSGNTIYF,TGTGCCAGCAGCTTAGGGACAAGCTCTGGAAACACCATATATTTT
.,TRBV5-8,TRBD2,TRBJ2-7,CASSTWASGYEQYF,TGTGCCAGCAGCACCTGGGCTAGCGGATACGAGCAGTACTTC
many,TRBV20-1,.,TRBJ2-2,CSARSGSNTGELFF,TGCAGTGCTAGGTCGGGGTCTAACACCGGGGAGCTGTTTTTT
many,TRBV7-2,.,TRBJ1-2,CASSSAASGNYGYTF,TGTGCCAGCAGCTCAGCCGCTTCAGGGAACTATGGCTACACCTTC
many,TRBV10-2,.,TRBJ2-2,CASSPFRELFF,TGCGCCAGCAGCCCCTTCCGGGAGCTGTTTTTT
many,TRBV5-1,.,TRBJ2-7,CAREGQSYEQYF,TGCGCCAGGGAGGGACAGTCCTACGAGCAGTACTTC
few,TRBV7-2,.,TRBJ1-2,CASSLDGVAYGYTF,TGTGCCAGCAGCTTAGATGGGGTAGCCTATGGCTACACCTTC
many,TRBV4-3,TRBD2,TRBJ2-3,CASSQYWGLPDQRDTQYF,TGCGCCAGCAGCCAATACTGGGGACTACCTGATCAACGGGATACGCAGTATTTT
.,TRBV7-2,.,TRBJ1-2,CASSLPGRIYYGYTF,TGTGCCAGCAGCTTACCTGGCAGGATCTACTATGGCTACACCTTC
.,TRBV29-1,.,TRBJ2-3,CSVGVARHTDTQYF,TGCAGCGTTGGGGTGGCGAGGCACACAGATACGCAGTATTTT
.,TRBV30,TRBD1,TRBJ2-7,CAWGGQGYEQYF,TGTGCCTGGGGGGGACAGGGCTACGAGCAGTACTTC
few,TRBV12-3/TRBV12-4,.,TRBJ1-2,CASSRTRLANYGYTF,TGTGCCAGCAGTCGGACCCGCCTCGCTAACTATGGCTACACCTTC
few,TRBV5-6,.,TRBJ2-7,CAISLVSSYEQYF,TGTGCCATCAGCTTGGTTAGCAGCTACGAGCAGTACTTC
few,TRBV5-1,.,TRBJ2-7,CASSLSPSSYEQYF,TGCGCCAGCAGCTTATCCCCCTCCTCCTACGAGCAGTACTTC
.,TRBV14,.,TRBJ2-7,CASSQDGGSGRGEQYF,TGTGCCAGCAGCCAAGATGGAGGGTCGGGCCGGGGCGAGCAGTACTTC
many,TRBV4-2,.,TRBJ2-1,CASSHSRALGNEQFF,TGTGCCAGCAGCCATAGCAGGGCCCTCGGAAATGAGCAGTTCTTC
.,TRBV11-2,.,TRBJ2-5,CASSGNGRGFETQYF,TGTGCCAGCAGCGGAAATGGCAGGGGCTTCGAGACCCAGTACTTC
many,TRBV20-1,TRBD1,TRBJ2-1,CSARTGQYNEQFF,TGCAGTGCCCGGACAGGCCAATACAATGAGCAGTTCTTC
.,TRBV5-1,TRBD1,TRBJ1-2,CASSLAPDRGSGGYTF,TGCGCCAGCAGCTTGGCCCCTGACAGGGGTTCTGGTGGCTACACCTTC
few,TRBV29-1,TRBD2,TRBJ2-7,CSVEASGAYEQYF,TGCAGCGTTGAGGCTAGCGGCGCCTACGAGCAGTACTTC
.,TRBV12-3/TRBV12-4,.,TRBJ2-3,CASSPAGNTQYF,TGTGCCAGCAGCCCTGCGGGGAATACGCAGTATTTT